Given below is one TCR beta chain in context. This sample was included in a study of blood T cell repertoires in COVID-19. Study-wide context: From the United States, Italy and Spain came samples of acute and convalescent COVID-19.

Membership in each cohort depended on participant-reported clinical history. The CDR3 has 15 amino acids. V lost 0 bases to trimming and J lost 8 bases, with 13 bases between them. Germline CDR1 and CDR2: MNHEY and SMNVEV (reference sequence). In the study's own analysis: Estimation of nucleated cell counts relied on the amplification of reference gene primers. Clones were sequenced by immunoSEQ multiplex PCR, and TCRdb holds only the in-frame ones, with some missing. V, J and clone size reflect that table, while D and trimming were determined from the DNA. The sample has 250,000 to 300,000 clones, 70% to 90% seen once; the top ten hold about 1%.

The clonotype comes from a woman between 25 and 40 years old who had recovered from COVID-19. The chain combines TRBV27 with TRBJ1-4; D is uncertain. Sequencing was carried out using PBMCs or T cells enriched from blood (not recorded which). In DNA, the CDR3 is TGTGCCAGCAGTTTATCGAGGCACCCAGTGGAAAAACTGTTTTTT. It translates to CASSLSRHPVEKLFF.